This TCR beta chain was recovered during a study of shared clonotypes between healthy human individuals. Study as a whole: The plates for each donor numbered three CD4 naive, three CD4 memory, two CD8 naive and one CD8 memory.

This CDR3 has 17 residues. CDR1 and CDR2 (germline): SGHRS, YFSETQ. V was pared by 4 bases and J by 1 base, with 12 bases of the junction left unmatched. It was 150 to 200 ng DNA, 25,000 to 35,000 T cell genomes, that sorted-subset replicate PCRs used. TCRdb keeps only in-frame clones here, not all; method: immunoSEQ multiplex PCR. The data contain 2 million to 2.5 million clones, around 93% of them singletons. This clone was seen just once. The CD4+ fraction was divided into a CD45RA+ naive subset and a CD45RA-negative memory subset. The chain recombines TRBV5-1 with TRBJ1-1, with 8 bases aligning to TRBD1. The specimen was naive CD4+ T cells from PBMCs. As to subset: CD45RA+ positively selected. The clonotype comes from a man aged 18 to 29 in good health. Some clones in this sample may be carry-over from other donors' samples. This CDR3 reads CASSRSVQGAQNTEAFF. The CDR3 DNA is TGCGCCAGCAGCCGTTCGGTCCAGGGGGCGCAGAACACTGAAGCTTTCTTT.